Listed below are T cell receptor beta chains from one sample, sequenced in a study of T cell changes during pregnancy in multiple sclerosis. Here immunoSEQ multiplex PCR was the method, and the copy in TCRdb shows in-frame clones only, minus some. Here the sample spans about 69,000 clones, roughly 91% being singletons. The sample here was CD4+ T cells from peripheral blood mononuclear cells, taken in the third trimester of pregnancy. The receptors were gathered from a female donor in good health, enrolled as a control in a pregnancy study. Each CDR3 is given with its conserved first and last residue. A D gene is named only where the DNA matches it firmly. Clone size is not always given. Where it is, it says once, few, many or a class for expanded clones.

V gene	CDR3 length	D gene	clone size	J gene	CDR3 protein	CDR3 DNA
TRBV30	15	TRBD1	.	TRBJ2-7	CAWKGGTGGYYEQYF	TGTGCCTGGAAAGGAGGAACAGGGGGTTACTACGAGCAGTACTTC
TRBV27	16	.	.	TRBJ2-7	CASRPKTGSSSYEQYF	TGTGCCAGCAGACCTAAGACAGGTTCGAGCTCCTACGAGCAGTACTTC
TRBV10-3	13	.	.	TRBJ1-1	CAIYDVTRITAFF	TGTGCCATCTATGATGTGACGCGGATAACAGCTTTCTTT
TRBV18	12	TRBD1	once	TRBJ1-2	CASSRTGDGYTF	TGTGCCAGCTCACGGACAGGGGACGGCTACACCTTC
TRBV4-3	17	TRBD1	.	TRBJ1-1	CASSRRTGGVGNTEAFF	TGCGCCAGCAGCCGACGGACAGGGGGTGTGGGGAACACTGAAGCTTTCTTT
TRBV5-1	14	.	.	TRBJ1-4	CASRGPPADEKLFF	TGCGCCAGCAGAGGTCCCCCGGCGGATGAAAAACTGTTTTTT
TRBV5-4	19	TRBD2	.	TRBJ2-1	CASSLGSSGGASSYNEQFF	TGTGCCAGCAGCTTGGGGTCTAGCGGGGGGGCAAGCTCCTACAATGAGCAGTTCTTC
TRBV30	15	.	.	TRBJ1-1	CAWSVGGGGYTEAFF	TGTGCCTGGAGTGTAGGAGGGGGGGGATACACTGAAGCTTTCTTT
TRBV30	15	TRBD2	.	TRBJ2-1	CAWSDGLAGYNEQFF	TGTGCCTGGAGTGATGGACTAGCGGGGTACAATGAGCAGTTCTTC
TRBV19	14	TRBD2	.	TRBJ2-7	CASRRTRGAYEQYF	TGTGCCAGTAGACGGACACGGGGGGCCTACGAGCAGTACTTC
TRBV7-9	13	.	.	TRBJ1-2	CASSPRANYGYTF	TGTGCCAGCAGCCCTAGAGCTAACTATGGCTACACCTTC
TRBV4-3	16	.	.	TRBJ1-2	CASSQLAAGVNYGYTF	TGCGCCAGCAGCCAACTAGCCGCGGGGGTAAACTATGGCTACACCTTC
TRBV29-1	13	TRBD1	.	TRBJ1-4	CSDRDRGDEKLFF	TGCAGCGACCGGGACAGGGGAGATGAAAAACTGTTTTTT
TRBV11-2	16	TRBD1	.	TRBJ1-6	CASSFTGTDWGSPLHF	TGTGCCAGCAGCTTCACCGGGACAGATTGGGGTTCACCCCTCCACTTT
TRBV27	15	TRBD1	.	TRBJ1-6	CASSLTTGDNSPLHF	TGTGCCAGTAGTCTGACGACAGGGGACAATTCACCCCTCCACTTT
TRBV4-2	14	.	.	TRBJ1-2	CASSQDPEDYGYTF	TGTGCCAGCAGCCAAGATCCGGAGGATTATGGCTACACCTTC
TRBV9	16	.	.	TRBJ2-1	CASSVSIATPADEQFF	TGTGCCAGCAGCGTGTCGATCGCCACCCCTGCGGATGAGCAGTTCTTC
TRBV5-4	17	.	.	TRBJ1-6	CASSLELGAFGNSPLHF	TGTGCCAGCAGCTTGGAACTGGGGGCTTTTGGTAATTCACCCCTCCACTTT
TRBV2	13	.	.	TRBJ1-5	CASVTEPGQPQHF	TGTGCCAGCGTGACTGAGCCCGGGCAGCCCCAGCATTTT
TRBV7-2	15	.	.	TRBJ2-5	CASSRSGTNQETQYF	TGTGCCAGCAGCCGCAGCGGGACAAACCAAGAGACCCAGTACTTC
TRBV7-2	15	.	.	TRBJ1-2	CASSLAGGKGNGYTF	TGTGCCAGCAGCTTAGCGGGGGGAAAAGGGAATGGCTACACCTTC
TRBV4-2	18	TRBD2	.	TRBJ2-3	CASSQEQAGGYSVDTQYF	TGTGCCAGCAGCCAAGAACAAGCGGGGGGTTATAGTGTGGATACGCAGTATTTT
TRBV10-3	13	TRBD1	once	TRBJ1-2	CATRTGVSYGYTF	TGTGCCACCAGGACAGGGGTTTCCTATGGCTACACCTTC
TRBV7-2	14	TRBD1	few	TRBJ1-2	CASSLGQRNYGYTF	TGTGCCAGCAGCTTGGGACAGCGTAACTATGGCTACACCTTC
TRBV6-5	13	.	.	TRBJ2-5	CASSTRRQETQYF	TGTGCCAGCAGTACTAGGAGACAAGAGACCCAGTACTTC
TRBV18	17	.	.	TRBJ1-2	CASSPPRGGGLGYGYTF	TGTGCCAGCTCACCACCGCGCGGGGGAGGCCTGGGATATGGCTACACCTTC
TRBV4-2	17	.	.	TRBJ2-1	CASSQEARLSSYNEQFF	TGTGCCAGCAGCCAAGAAGCGCGATTGAGCTCCTACAATGAGCAGTTCTTC
TRBV9	13	TRBD1	.	TRBJ2-3	CASSSGGADTQYF	TGTGCCAGCAGCTCAGGGGGAGCAGATACGCAGTATTTT
TRBV5-1	14	.	.	TRBJ2-7	CASSAGTETYEQYF	TGCGCCAGCAGCGCCGGGACTGAGACCTACGAGCAGTACTTC
TRBV2	15	.	few	TRBJ1-5	CASSVQTNSNQPQHF	TGTGCCAGCAGTGTACAGACAAATAGCAATCAGCCCCAGCATTTT
TRBV5-4	14	TRBD1	.	TRBJ2-7	CASSRDSNSYEQYF	TGTGCCAGCAGCAGGGACAGCAATAGCTACGAGCAGTACTTC
TRBV5-1	16	.	.	TRBJ2-3	CASSLAVRGSTDTQYF	TGCGCCAGCAGCTTGGCCGTCCGGGGAAGCACAGATACGCAGTATTTT
TRBV9	15	.	.	TRBJ2-7	CASSVTTGQVYEQYF	TGTGCCAGCAGCGTGACTACGGGACAAGTTTACGAGCAGTACTTC